The 3 T cell receptor beta chains below all came from one sample that was sequenced in a study of cytomegalovirus exposure and HLA in healthy donors. PCR was performed using 60 Vbeta and 13 Jbeta primers. Assay used: immunoSEQ multiplex PCR; TCRdb lists only in-frame clones, some missing. The sample yields fewer than 200,000 clones, 84% seen once. Specimen: PBMCs. The receptors here all came from a girl aged 2 to 10 in good health and CMV-seropositive.

V usage is TRBV28 and J usage is TRBJ1-1; 7 positions agree with TRBD1. Germline CDR1 MDHEN, CDR2 SYDVKM. This CDR3 region has 13 residues. J gave up 1 base and V 8 bases, and 4 bases lay outside the gene matches. DNA of the CDR3: TGTGCCAGCTATGGGACAGAGAACACTGAAGCTTTCTTT. Amino acids: CASYGTENTEAFF.

The chain uses TRBV9 and TRBJ2-2; tentatively, D is TRBD2 (5 bases). The CDR3 covers 14 residues. Trimming took off 1 base at V and 5 bases at J, with 9 bases between the two ends. CDR1 and CDR2 (germline): SGDLS, YYNGEE. The CDR3: CASSVLSGTGELFF. DNA for the CDR3: TGTGCCAGCAGCGTACTGTCGGGAACCGGGGAGCTGTTTTTT.

The chain recombines TRBV7-3 with TRBJ2-1, with D maybe TRBD2 (6 bases). CDR1 is SGHTA and CDR2 is FQGTGA in the germline V gene. This CDR3 has 14 amino acids. V shed 2 bases and J shed 8 bases, with 13 bases lying between them. The DNA for the CDR3 is TGTGCCAGCAGCTTAGATCGAGGAGGGGATGAGCAGTTCTTC. Encoded protein: CASSLDRGGDEQFF.